A single sample is the source of the 22 T cell receptor beta chains below, sequenced in a study of tumor and adjacent non-tumor tissue in lung cancer. Three rounds of nested PCR, following a modified ARM-PCR protocol, produced the TCRbeta library. TCRdb reprocessed the multiplex PCR reads via MiXCR and lists one record per CDR3 protein. The sample holds approximately 100,000 distinct CDR3 sequences, roughly 75% seen once. This sample's RNA came from whole unsorted tissue. The source material was lung tumor tissue. The receptors stem from a woman in her sixties with non-small cell lung cancer.

Concerning this clonotype: An end of the junction does not agree with germline; a read error may underlie this. The chain couples TRBV11-3 to TRBJ2-7, with a possible D match to TRBD1 (6 bases). CDR3 length equals 12 residues. In germline, CDR1 is SGHNT, CDR2 YENEEA. The CDR3 is CASSRDTWNQYF. The CDR3 DNA reads as TGTGCTAGCAGCCGGGACACTTGGAACCAGTACTTC.

A note on this clonotype: A much larger clone differs by one base, so this may be a read error. Since the CDR3 does not end with the conserved phenylalanine or tryptophan, this likely comes from a read error. The chain carries TRBV20-1 and TRBJ1-1, with D unresolved. V dropped 3 bases and J dropped 1 base, with 3 bases sitting between them. This CDR3 is built from 11 residues. Germline CDR1 reads DFQATT; CDR2 reads SNEGSKA (reference sequence). Written as DNA, the CDR3 is TGCAGTGCTAGGGAGAACACTGAAGCTTTCGTT. It is translated as CSARENTEAFV.

Of note for this clonotype: At one end, the junction sequence differs from germline, possibly due to a read error. The chain joins TRBV20-1 to TRBJ1-5; tentatively, D is TRBD1 (5 bases). In germline, CDR1 is DFQATT, CDR2 SNEGSKA (reference sequence). The CDR3 totals 15 residues. CDR3: CSARDQGDTNQHQHF. CDR3 coding DNA: TGCAGTGCTAGAGATCAAGGGGATACCAATCAGCACCAGCATTTT.

In its sample, this clonotype was seen many times. The chain couples TRBV20-1 to TRBJ1-6; D is unresolved. Trimming removed 5 bases at V and 3 bases at J, with 17 bases between. Germline V gives CDR1 DFQATT, CDR2 SNEGSKA (reference sequence). CDR3 length equals 16 residues. DNA for the CDR3: TGCAGTGCTTTCTCAACCCCTGACCACTATAATTCACCCCTCCACTTT. This gives the protein CSAFSTPDHYNSPLHF.

This clonotype was seen repeatedly, ten times or more. V usage is TRBV12-5 and J usage is TRBJ2-5; 8 bases align to TRBD2. The CDR3 contains 17 residues. V shed 4 bases and J 5 bases; nucleotides not matched to a gene: 15. Per germline, CDR1 LGHNT and CDR2 FRNRAP. The CDR3 sequence is CASGCRLATGLWETQYF. The CDR3 DNA follows: TGTGCTAGTGGTTGCCGACTAGCGACCGGACTTTGGGAGACCCAGTACTTC. Looking up the rest from reference TRBV12-5 and TRBJ2-5 gives the full variable domain: DARVTQTPRHKVTEMGQEVTMRCQPILGHNTVFWYRQTMMQGLELLAYFRNRAPLDDSGMPKDRFSAEMPDATLATLKIQPSEPRDSAVYFCASGCRLATGLWETQYFGPGTRLLVL.

A remark on this clonotype: Relative to the germline gene, one junction end is altered; a read error may explain this. The chain uses TRBV5-1 and TRBJ1-3; D is perhaps TRBD1 (5 bases). This CDR3 is built from 15 residues. The germline V gene has CDR1 SGHRS and CDR2 YFSETQ. The CDR3 sequence: CASTSDTNSRNTIYF. Here the CDR3 DNA reads TGCGCCAGCACCTCGGACACCAACTCTCGAAACACCATATATTTT.

In the case of this clonotype: No conserved phenylalanine or tryptophan ends this CDR3, so it is likely a read error. The V and J genes are TRBV11-2 and TRBJ2-7; D remains ambiguous. The CDR3 is 11 residues long. Germline-derived CDR1 and CDR2 are SGHAT and FQNNGV. The CDR3 loop reads CATSLASEQYL. DNA for the CDR3: TGTGCCACCAGCTTAGCCTCCGAGCAGTACTTG.

A word on this clonotype: One end of the junction does not line up with germline, which may come from a read error. The genes are TRBV4-1 and TRBJ1-5, with TRBD1 identical over 9 bases. The CDR3 runs 15 residues. Germline lookup yields CDR1 MGHRA and CDR2 YSYEKL. The chain's CDR3 is CASSQGTGKTQPRHF. The CDR3 nucleotides read TGTGCCAGCAGCCAAGGGACAGGGAAGACCCAGCCCCGGCATTTT.

This chain uses TRBV6-2 or TRBV6-3 with TRBJ2-7, with D perhaps assigned TRBD1 or TRBD2 (5 bases each). This CDR3 is built from 13 residues. The germline V gene encodes CDR1 MNHEY and CDR2 SVGEGT. Trimming pared 6 bases from V and 4 bases from J, leaving 13 bases between. The CDR3 here is CASRGRGPYEQYF. The CDR3 nucleotides are TGTGCCAGCAGAGGACGGGGACCTTACGAGCAGTACTTC.

This clonotype was observed once. Germline and junction disagree at one end, which may indicate a read error. This chain uses TRBV6-2 or TRBV6-3 with TRBJ1-1; D remains ambiguous. Germline values: CDR1 MNHEY, CDR2 SVGEGT. This CDR3 region has 17 residues. For the CDR3, the DNA is TGTGCCAGCAGTTACGAAATGGGCGGACCAACGAACACTGAAACTTTCTTT. Translating it yields CASSYEMGGPTNTETFF.

For this clonotype: An end of the junction differs from the germline gene, which may be a read error. The genes are TRBV11-2 and TRBJ2-1; D gene ambiguous. CDR1 SGHAT and CDR2 FQNNGV come from the germline V gene. CDR3 length equals 14 residues. CDR3 in amino acids: CAIGLEGAYNEQFF. As DNA, the CDR3 is TGTGCCATCGGCTTAGAAGGCGCCTACAATGAACAGTTCTTC.

With respect to this clonotype: Just one base apart from a much larger clone, this may be a read error. The chain couples TRBV6-2 or TRBV6-3 to TRBJ2-1; 8 nucleotides align to TRBD2. There are 19 residues in the CDR3. The germline V gene has CDR1 MNHEY and CDR2 SVGEGT. Losses at the gene ends were 6 bases for V and 0 bases for J; bases not matched to a gene: 16. The CDR3 loop is CASSGRGWQQGSSYNEQFF. CDR3 coding DNA: TGTGCCAGCAGCGGGAGGGGGTGGCAACAGGGAAGCTCCTACAATGAGCAGTTCTTC.

For this clonotype: At one of its ends the junction is not consistent with the germline gene, which may arise from a read error. V gene TRBV6-1 combines with J gene TRBJ1-3; D is ambiguous. Per the germline V gene, CDR1 is MNHNS and CDR2 is SASEGT. This CDR3 has 16 residues. CDR3 loop: CTSSLQAGSSGNTIYF. The CDR3 nucleotides are TGTACCAGCTCGCTCCAAGCCGGCAGCTCTGGAAACACAATATATTTT.

Details on this clonotype: Germline is not matched at one junction end, which may reflect a read error. CDR3 amino acids: CSSSQGPAGGTGELFF. The DNA of the CDR3 is TGCTCCAGCAGCCAAGGGCCAGCGGGAGGCACCGGGGAGCTGTTTTTT. The rearrangement uses TRBV4-3 and TRBJ2-2; 9 positions agree with TRBD2. The germline V gene encodes CDR1 LGHNA and CDR2 YSLEER. This CDR3 is 16 amino acids long.

The CDR3 DNA follows: TGCGGTTCTCTTGGTAATAGTGGTGAGCAGTTCTTC. This gives the protein CGSLGNSGEQFF. The V and J genes are TRBV20-1 and TRBJ2-1; no clear D. CDR3 size: 12 residues. From germline, CDR1 is DFQATT and CDR2 SNEGSKA (reference sequence).

Comments on this clonotype: This clone may be a read error of a much larger clone one base away. The chain carries TRBV4-3 and TRBJ2-1; 8 positions match TRBD1. Per the germline V gene, CDR1 is LGHNA and CDR2 is YSLEER. This CDR3 comprises 16 residues. The V and J ends lost 5 bases and 5 bases, in that order; junction bases with no gene match: 11. This CDR3 reads CASSYPTGGPHNEQFF. CDR3 bases: TGCGCCAGCAGCTACCCAACAGGGGGGCCCCACAATGAGCAGTTCTTC.

Concerning this clonotype: Compared with germline, one end of the junction differs, possibly owing to a read error. The rearrangement joins TRBV7-9 to TRBJ2-1; TRBD2 matches 11 bases. The CDR3 sequence is 15 residues long. Germline assignment: CDR1 SEHNR and CDR2 FQNEAQ (reference sequence). DNA of the CDR3: TGTGCCAGCAGCTGGGGACTAGCGGACTACAATGAGCGGTTCTTC. It specifies CASSWGLADYNERFF.

With regard to this clonotype: Relative to the germline gene, one junction end is altered; a read error may explain this. The chain recombines TRBV6-1 with TRBJ2-2; 7 bases are shared with TRBD1. Germline V lookup: CDR1 MNHNS, CDR2 SASEGT. The CDR3 has 15 amino acids. CDR3 bases: TGTGCCAACTCTAAGGACAGGCCGAACATCGGGGAGCTGTTTTTT. This sequence encodes CANSKDRPNIGELFF.

The rearrangement links TRBV7-2 to TRBJ2-7, with D uncertain. The CDR3 is 14 residues long. The V gene's germline CDR1 is SGHTA and CDR2 FQGNSA. With 3 bases removed from V and 4 bases from J, the gap between germline ends came to 13 bases. For the CDR3, the DNA is TGTGCCAGCAGCTTTGGTTGGCAGAGTTACGAGCAGTACTTC. Translation gives CASSFGWQSYEQYF. The full variable domain, completed using reference TRBV7-2 and TRBJ2-7, is GAGVSQSPSNKVTEKGKDVELRCDPISGHTALYWYRQSLGQGLEFLIYFQGNSAPDKSGLPSDRFSAERTGGSVSTLTIQRTQQEDSAVYLCASSFGWQSYEQYFGPGTRLTVT.

This clonotype was counted only a few times. This rearrangement joins TRBV4-3 to TRBJ1-2; D remains ambiguous. There are 15 residues in the CDR3. V was shortened by 4 bases and J by 0 bases, with 12 bases between the two germline ends. Germline-derived CDR1 and CDR2 are LGHNA and YSLEER. CDR3 residues: CASSPRAVANYGYTF. Written as DNA, the CDR3 is TGCGCCAGCAGCCCGAGGGCTGTCGCTAACTATGGCTACACCTTC.

The table lists this clonotype with a count of one. This may be a read error, as it is one base from a much larger clone. This chain connects TRBV6-2 or TRBV6-3 to TRBJ1-1, with D tentatively TRBD1 (6 bases). V dropped 6 bases and J dropped 6 bases, with 32 bases sitting between them. CDR1 is MNHEY, CDR2 SVGEGT, per germline. The CDR3 extends over 19 amino acids. Written as DNA, the CDR3 is TGTGCCAGCAGACCTCCCGCTCACCCATTCAGGGGAGTGGAGGCTGAAGCTTTCTTT. Encoded protein: CASRPPAHPFRGVEAEAFF.

This clonotype has a count of ten or more. The chain combines TRBV6-5 with TRBJ1-5, with D possibly matching TRBD1 (6 bases). The CDR3 consists of 14 residues. Germline V gene sequence: CDR1 MNHEY, CDR2 SVGAGI. V lost 4 bases and J lost 7, with 14 bases in between. CDR3 DNA sequence: TGTGCCAGCAGTTCGGGGGCAGCCGGGCAGCCCCAGCATTTT. This encodes CASSSGAAGQPQHF.